The clone carrying this TCR beta chain has more than one count but fewer than ten. Its antigen is as yet unknown. For TCR beta, libraries came from quantitative 5'-RACE with molecular barcodes. TCRdb ran MiXCR on the 5' RACE reads and lists one entry per CDR3 protein. The table lists 250,000 to 350,000 distinct CDR3 sequences, 20% to 25% of them singletons, with approximately 3.7% in the top ten. The CDR3 covers 14 residues. Between the trimmed V and J ends, which lost 4 bases and 0 bases, there was a span of 9 bases. This sample was included in a study of CD8 T cells in ankylosing spondylitis. Study-wide points: Clones tied to disease were said to be significantly enriched in matched ankylosing spondylitis synovial fluid. There were earlier reports of some motif variants in reactive arthritis synovial fluid and blood. There was a TCR beta motif, made of several highly homologous variants, that appeared characteristic of ankylosing spondylitis blood.

This TCR came from a female donor with ankylosing spondylitis or in good health (not recorded which). V is TRBV12-3 or TRBV12-4 and J is TRBJ1-1; the D gene is possibly TRBD1 (5 bases). Material: blood, either unsorted or a sorted T cell fraction (not recorded which). CDR3 coding DNA: TGTGCCAGCAGTTACACAGGCTTGAACACTGAAGCTTTCTTT. Translating it yields CASSYTGLNTEAFF.